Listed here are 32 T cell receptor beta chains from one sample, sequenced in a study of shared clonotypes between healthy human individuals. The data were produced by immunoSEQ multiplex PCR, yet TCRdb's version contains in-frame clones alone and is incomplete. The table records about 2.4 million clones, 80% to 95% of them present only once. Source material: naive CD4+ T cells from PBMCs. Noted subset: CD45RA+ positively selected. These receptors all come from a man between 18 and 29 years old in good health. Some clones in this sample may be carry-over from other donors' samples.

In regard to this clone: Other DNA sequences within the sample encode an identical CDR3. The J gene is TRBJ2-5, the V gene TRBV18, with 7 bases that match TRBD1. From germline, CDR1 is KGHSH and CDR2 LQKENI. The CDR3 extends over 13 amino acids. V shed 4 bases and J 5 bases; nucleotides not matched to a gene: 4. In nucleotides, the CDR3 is TGTGCCAGCTCACGAGGGGGCCAGGAGACCCAGTACTTC. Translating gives CASSRGGQETQYF.

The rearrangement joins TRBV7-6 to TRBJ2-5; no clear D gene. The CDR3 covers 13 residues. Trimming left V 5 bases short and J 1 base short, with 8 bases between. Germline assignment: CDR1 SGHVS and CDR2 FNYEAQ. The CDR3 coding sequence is TGTGCCAGCAGCATACTGGGCCAAGAGACCCAGTACTTC. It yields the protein CASSILGQETQYF.

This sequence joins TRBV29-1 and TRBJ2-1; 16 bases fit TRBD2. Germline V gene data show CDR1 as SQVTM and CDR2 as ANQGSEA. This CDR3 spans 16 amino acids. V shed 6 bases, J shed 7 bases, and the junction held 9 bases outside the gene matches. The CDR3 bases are TGCAGCGTCGCCGGGACTAGCGGGAGGGCGGGTAATGAGCAGTTCTTC. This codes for CSVAGTSGRAGNEQFF.

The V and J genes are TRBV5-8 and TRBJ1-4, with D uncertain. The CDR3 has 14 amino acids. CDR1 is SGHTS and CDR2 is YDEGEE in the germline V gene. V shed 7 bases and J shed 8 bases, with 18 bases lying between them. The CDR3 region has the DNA TGTGCCAGCGGCGGTCTCTTCGTAAGAGAAAAACTGTTTTTT. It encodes CASGGLFVREKLFF.

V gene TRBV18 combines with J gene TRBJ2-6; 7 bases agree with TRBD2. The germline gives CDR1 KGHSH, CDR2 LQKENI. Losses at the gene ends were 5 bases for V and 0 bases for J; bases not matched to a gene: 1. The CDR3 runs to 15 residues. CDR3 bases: TGTGCCAGCTCAGGCGGGAGCTCTGGGGCCAACGTCCTGACTTTC. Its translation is CASSGGSSGANVLTF.

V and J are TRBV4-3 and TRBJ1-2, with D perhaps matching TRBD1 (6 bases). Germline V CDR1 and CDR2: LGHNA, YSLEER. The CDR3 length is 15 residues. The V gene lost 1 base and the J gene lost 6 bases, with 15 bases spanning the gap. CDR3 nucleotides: TGCGCCAGCAGCCAAGCGGGCACAGGGTCGAATGGCTACACCTTC. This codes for CASSQAGTGSNGYTF.

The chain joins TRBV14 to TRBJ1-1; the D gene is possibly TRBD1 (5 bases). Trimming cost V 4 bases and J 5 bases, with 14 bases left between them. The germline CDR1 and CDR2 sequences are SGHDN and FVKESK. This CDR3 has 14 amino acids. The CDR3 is CASSRPEGLTEAFF. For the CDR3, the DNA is TGTGCCAGCAGCCGCCCCGAGGGGTTAACTGAAGCTTTCTTT.

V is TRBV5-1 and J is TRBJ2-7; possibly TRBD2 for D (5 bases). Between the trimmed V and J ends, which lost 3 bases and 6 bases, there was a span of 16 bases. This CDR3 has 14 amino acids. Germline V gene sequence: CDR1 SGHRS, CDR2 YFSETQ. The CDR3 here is CASSSPALTSEQYF. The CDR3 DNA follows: TGCGCCAGCAGCTCCCCCGCGCTTACTAGCGAGCAGTACTTC.

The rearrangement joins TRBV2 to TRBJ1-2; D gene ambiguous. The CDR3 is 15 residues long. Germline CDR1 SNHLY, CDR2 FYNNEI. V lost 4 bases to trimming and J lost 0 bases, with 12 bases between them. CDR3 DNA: TGTGCCAGCAGTGTTTTGAGACACTCTAACTATGGCTACACCTTC. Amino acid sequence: CASSVLRHSNYGYTF.

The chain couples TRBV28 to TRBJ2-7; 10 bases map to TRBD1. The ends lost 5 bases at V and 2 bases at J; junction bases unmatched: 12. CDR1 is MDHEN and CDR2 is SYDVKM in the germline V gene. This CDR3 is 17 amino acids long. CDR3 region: CASSQPRDRGFPYEQYF. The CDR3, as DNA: TGTGCCAGCAGTCAACCTAGGGACAGGGGTTTTCCCTACGAGCAGTACTTC.

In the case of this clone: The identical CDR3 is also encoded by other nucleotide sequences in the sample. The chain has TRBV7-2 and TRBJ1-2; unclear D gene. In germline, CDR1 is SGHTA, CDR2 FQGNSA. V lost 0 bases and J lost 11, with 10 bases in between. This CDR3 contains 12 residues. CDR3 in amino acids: CASSLAGRGYTF. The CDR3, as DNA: TGTGCCAGCAGCTTAGCTGGACGGGGTTACACCTTC.

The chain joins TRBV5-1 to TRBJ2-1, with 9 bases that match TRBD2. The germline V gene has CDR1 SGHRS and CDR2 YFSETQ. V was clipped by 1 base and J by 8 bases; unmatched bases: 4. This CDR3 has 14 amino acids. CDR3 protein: CASSLSLAGHEQFF. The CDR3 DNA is TGCGCCAGCAGCTTGAGTCTAGCGGGACATGAGCAGTTCTTC.

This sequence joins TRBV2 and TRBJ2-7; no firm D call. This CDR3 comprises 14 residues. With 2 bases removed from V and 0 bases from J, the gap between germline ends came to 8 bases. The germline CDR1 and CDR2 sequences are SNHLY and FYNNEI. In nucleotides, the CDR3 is TGTGCCAGCAGTGAATCAGGTATCTCCTACGAGCAGTACTTC. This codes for CASSESGISYEQYF. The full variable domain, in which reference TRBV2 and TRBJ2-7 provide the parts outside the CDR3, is EPEVTQTPSHQVTQMGQEVILRCVPISNHLYFYWYRQILGQKVEFLVSFYNNEISEKSEIFDDQFSVERPDGSNFTLKIRSTKLEDSAMYFCASSESGISYEQYFGPGTRLTVT.

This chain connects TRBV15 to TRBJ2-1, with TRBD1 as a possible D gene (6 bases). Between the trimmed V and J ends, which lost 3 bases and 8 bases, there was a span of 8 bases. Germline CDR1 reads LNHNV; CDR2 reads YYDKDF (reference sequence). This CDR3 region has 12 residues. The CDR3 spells CATSRNRDEQFF. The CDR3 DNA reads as TGTGCCACCAGCAGGAACAGGGATGAGCAGTTCTTC.

The CDR3 nucleotides are TGCGCCAGCAGCTTGGAAGGGACAGCCCATAACACCGGGGAGCTGTTTTTT. Protein: CASSLEGTAHNTGELFF. The chain uses TRBV5-1 and TRBJ2-2; TRBD1 aligns across 7 bases. CDR1 and CDR2 from the germline V gene are SGHRS and YFSETQ. There are 17 residues in the CDR3. J was trimmed by 2 bases and V by 0 bases; bases with no gene match: 7.

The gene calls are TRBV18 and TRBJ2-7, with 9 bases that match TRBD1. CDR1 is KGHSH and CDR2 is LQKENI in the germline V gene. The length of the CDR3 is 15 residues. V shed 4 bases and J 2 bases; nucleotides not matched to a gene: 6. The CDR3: CASSLLTGGTYEQYF. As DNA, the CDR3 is TGTGCCAGCTCACTTTTGACAGGGGGTACCTACGAGCAGTACTTC.

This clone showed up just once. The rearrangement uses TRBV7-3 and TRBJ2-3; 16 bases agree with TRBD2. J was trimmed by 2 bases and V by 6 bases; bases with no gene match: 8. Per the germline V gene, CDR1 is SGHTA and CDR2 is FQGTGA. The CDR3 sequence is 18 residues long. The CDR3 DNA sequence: TGTGCCAGCAGTCCCGGGACTAGCGGGAGGGCCCTCACAGATACGCAGTATTTT. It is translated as CASSPGTSGRALTDTQYF.

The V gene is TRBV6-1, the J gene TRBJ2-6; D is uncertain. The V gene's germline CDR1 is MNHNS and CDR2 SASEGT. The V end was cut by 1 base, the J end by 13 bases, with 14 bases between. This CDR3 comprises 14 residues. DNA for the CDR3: TGTGCCAGCAGTGAAGGTGTTTTCGGCCGGGTCCTGACTTTC. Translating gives CASSEGVFGRVLTF.

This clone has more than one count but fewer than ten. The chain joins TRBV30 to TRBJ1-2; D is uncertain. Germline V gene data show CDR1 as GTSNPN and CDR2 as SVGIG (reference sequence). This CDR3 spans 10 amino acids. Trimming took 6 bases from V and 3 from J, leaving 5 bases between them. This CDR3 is CACMDYGYTF. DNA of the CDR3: TGTGCCTGTATGGACTATGGCTACACCTTC.

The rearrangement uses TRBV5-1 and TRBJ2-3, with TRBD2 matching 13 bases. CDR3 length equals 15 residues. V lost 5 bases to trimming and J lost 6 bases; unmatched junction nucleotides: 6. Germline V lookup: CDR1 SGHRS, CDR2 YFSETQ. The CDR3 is CASSGLAGVGDTQYF. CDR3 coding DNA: TGCGCCAGCAGTGGACTAGCGGGAGTGGGGGATACGCAGTATTTT.

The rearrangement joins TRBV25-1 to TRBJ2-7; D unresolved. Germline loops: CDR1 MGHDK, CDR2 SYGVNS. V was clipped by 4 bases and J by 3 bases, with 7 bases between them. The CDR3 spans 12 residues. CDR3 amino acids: CASSGYYYEQYF. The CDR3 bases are TGTGCCAGCAGTGGGTATTACTACGAGCAGTACTTC.

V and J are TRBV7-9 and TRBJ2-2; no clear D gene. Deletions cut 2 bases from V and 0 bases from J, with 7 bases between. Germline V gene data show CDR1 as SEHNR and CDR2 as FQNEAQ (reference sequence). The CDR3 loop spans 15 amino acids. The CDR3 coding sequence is TGTGCCAGCAGCTTACGTAGGGCGAACACCGGGGAGCTGTTTTTT. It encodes CASSLRRANTGELFF.

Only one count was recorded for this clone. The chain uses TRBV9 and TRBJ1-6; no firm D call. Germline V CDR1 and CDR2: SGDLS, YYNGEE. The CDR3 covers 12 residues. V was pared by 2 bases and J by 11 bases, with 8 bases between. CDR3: CASSVGGTPLHF. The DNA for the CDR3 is TGTGCCAGCAGCGTCGGAGGGACACCCCTCCACTTT.

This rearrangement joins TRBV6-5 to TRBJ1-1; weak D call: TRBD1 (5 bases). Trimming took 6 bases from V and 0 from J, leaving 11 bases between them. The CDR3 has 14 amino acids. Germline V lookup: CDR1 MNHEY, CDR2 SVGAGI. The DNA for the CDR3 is TGTGCCAGCAGCTACAGGCGATTGAACACTGAAGCTTTCTTT. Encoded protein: CASSYRRLNTEAFF.

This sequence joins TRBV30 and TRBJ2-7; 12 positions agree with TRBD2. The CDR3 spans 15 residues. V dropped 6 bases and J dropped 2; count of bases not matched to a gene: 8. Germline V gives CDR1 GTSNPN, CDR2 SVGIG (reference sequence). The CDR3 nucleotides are TGTGCCTGTGCTCCTCTAGCGGGAGGGCCCTACGAGCAGTACTTC. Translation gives CACAPLAGGPYEQYF.

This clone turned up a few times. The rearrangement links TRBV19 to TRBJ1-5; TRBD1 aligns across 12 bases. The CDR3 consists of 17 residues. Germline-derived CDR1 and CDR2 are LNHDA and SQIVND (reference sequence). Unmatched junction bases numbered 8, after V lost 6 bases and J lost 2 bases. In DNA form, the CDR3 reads TGTGCCAGTAGATCCGGGACAGGGGGCGCGGGCAATCAGCCCCAGCATTTT. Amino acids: CASRSGTGGAGNQPQHF.

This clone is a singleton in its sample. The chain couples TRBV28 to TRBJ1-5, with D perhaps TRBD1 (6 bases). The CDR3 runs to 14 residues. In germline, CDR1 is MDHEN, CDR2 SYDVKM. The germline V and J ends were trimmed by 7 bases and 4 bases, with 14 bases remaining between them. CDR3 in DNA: TGTGCCAGCAACCTACAGGGATGGAATCAGCCCCAGCATTTT. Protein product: CASNLQGWNQPQHF.

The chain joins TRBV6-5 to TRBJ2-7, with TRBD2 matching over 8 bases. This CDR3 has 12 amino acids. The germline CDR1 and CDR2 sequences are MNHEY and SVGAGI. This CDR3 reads CATSGRSYEQYF. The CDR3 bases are TGTGCGACCAGCGGGAGATCCTACGAGCAGTACTTC.

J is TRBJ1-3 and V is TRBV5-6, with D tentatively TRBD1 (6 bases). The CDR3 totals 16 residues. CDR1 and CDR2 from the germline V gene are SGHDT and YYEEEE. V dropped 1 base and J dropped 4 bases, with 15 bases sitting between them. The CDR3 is CASSLIAGGRGNTIYF. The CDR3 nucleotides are TGTGCCAGCAGCTTGATAGCGGGGGGCCGAGGAAACACCATATATTTT.

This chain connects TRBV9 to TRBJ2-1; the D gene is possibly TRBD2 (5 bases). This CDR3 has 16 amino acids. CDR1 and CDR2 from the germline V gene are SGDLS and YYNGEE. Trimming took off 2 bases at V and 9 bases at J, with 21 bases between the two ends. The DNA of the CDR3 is TGTGCCAGCAGCGTGGAACTAGGGATAGCGTCCGGTGAGCAGTTCTTC. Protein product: CASSVELGIASGEQFF.

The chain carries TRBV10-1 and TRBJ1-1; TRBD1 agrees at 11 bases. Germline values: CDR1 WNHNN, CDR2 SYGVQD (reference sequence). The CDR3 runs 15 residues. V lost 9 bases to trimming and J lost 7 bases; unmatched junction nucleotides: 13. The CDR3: CASGFSDRGHNEAFF. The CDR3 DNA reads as TGCGCCAGTGGGTTTTCGGACAGGGGGCACAATGAAGCTTTCTTT.

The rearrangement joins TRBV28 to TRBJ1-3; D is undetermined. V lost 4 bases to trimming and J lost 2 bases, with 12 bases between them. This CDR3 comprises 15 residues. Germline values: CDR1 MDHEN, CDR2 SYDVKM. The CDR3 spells CASSSRRVTGNTIYF. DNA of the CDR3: TGTGCCAGCAGTTCCCGCCGGGTAACTGGAAACACCATATATTTT.